The clone carrying this TCR beta chain was recorded a few times. These data originate in a study of identical twins. V was pared by 5 bases and J by 1 base, with 8 bases of the junction left unmatched. Per the germline V gene, CDR1 is SQVTM and CDR2 is ANQGSEA. The CDR3 sequence is 16 residues long. Unique molecular identifiers were present on the cDNA, and a universal primer site came from template switching. TCRdb analysed the 5' RACE reads with MiXCR anew, one entry per CDR3 protein. The data contain about 470,000 distinct CDR3 sequences, 20% to 30% of them singletons. The sample was also reused in another study, on T cells expressing NK-cell markers.

Sequenced: CD4+ T cells sorted from blood. This TCR was sampled from a young woman in good health. This chain connects TRBV29-1 to TRBJ2-3; 11 bases line up with TRBD2. This chain's CDR3 is CSVYLAGGVGTDTQYF. Written as DNA, the CDR3 is TGCAGCGTTTATCTAGCGGGAGGAGTGGGCACAGATACGCAGTATTTT.